The T cell receptor (beta chain) under discussion was sequenced for a study of blood T cells in healthy people across ages. A second PCR, run for roughly 7 to 12 cycles, used a sample-barcoded 5' primer plus a J-beta primer mix. Template switching added a 12-random-nucleotide identifier to every cDNA molecule. Each CDR3 protein is one row after TCRdb ran MiXCR on the 5' RACE reads. Here the sample spans over a million distinct CDR3 sequences, approximately 40% being singletons. Aged about 6 to 95, donors were systemically healthy Caucasians from Russia. V lost 0 bases and J 1 base, leaving 13 bases between the germline ends. The CDR3 consists of 16 residues. Germline assignment: CDR1 DFQATT and CDR2 SNEGSKA (reference sequence). General observations from the study: Relative to aged donors, long-lived donors carried more naive CD4+ cells and displayed higher diversity. Per-million-T-cell TCR beta diversity fell roughly linearly with age.

On this clonotype: Its antigen is not known.

Sequenced: blood. The source of this sequence is a woman aged 18-35 years in good health. This chain joins TRBV20-1 and TRBJ2-4; tentative D call: TRBD1 (6 bases). The CDR3 bases are TGCAGTGCTAGAGAAACAGGGATGGGGGCCAAAAACATTCAGTACTTC. Amino acids: CSARETGMGAKNIQYF.